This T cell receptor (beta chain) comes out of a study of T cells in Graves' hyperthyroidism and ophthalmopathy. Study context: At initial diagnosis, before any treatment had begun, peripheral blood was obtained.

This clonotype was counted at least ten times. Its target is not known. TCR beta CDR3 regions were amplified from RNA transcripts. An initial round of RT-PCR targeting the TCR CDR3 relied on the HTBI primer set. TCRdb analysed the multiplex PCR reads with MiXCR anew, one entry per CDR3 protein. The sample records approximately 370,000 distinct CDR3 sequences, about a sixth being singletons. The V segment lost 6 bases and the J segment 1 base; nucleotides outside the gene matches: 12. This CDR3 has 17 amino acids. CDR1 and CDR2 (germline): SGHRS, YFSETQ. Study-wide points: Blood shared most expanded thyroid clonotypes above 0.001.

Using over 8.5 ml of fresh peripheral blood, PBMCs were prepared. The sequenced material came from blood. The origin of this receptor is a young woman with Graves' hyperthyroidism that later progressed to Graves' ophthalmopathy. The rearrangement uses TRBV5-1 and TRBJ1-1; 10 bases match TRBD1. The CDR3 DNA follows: TGCGCCAGCACCCCGGGACAGGGGAGCCCTCGGAACACTGAAGCTTTCTTT. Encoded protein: CASTPGQGSPRNTEAFF.